This T cell receptor (beta chain) emerged from a study of Siglec-9 on CD8 T cells in melanoma. Data came from immunoSEQ multiplex PCR; TCRdb stores just in-frame clones and leaves some out. This table holds more than 25,000 clones, 80% found once. The source of this sequence is a human donor in good health. The sequenced sample consisted of Siglec-9- CD8+ T cells sorted from blood.

CDR3 DNA sequence: TGTGCCAGCAGCCAAGATTGGAGGGAGGGCCAAGAGACCCAGTACTTC. Protein product: CASSQDWREGQETQYF. The chain joins TRBV14 to TRBJ2-5, with 7 positions matching TRBD2. CDR1 and CDR2 from the germline V gene are SGHDN and FVKESK. V shed 0 bases, J shed 1 base, and the junction held 5 bases outside the gene matches. The CDR3 runs to 16 residues.